This is a list of T cell receptor beta chains from one sample in a study of control samples from healthy donors and cancer patients. Data came from immunoSEQ multiplex PCR; TCRdb stores just in-frame clones and leaves some out. The table lists about 140,000 clones, roughly nine tenths of them singletons. The sequenced sample was blood. The receptors derive from a man aged 25 to 45 in good health. CDR3s leave out the opening cysteine and the closing phenylalanine or tryptophan.

v_gene	j_gene	CDR3aa
TRBV27	TRBJ2-7	ASSHRGGYEQY
TRBV19	TRBJ1-4	ASSARWGADEKLF
TRBV6-2/TRBV6-3	TRBJ1-1	ASSYDRGIWTEAF
TRBV7-2	TRBJ1-2	ASSLDRGNGYT
TRBV11-1	TRBJ2-5	ASSLALGQETQY
TRBV7-9	TRBJ2-7	ASSLSTLRVQY
TRBV9	TRBJ2-5	ASSLRSRETQY
TRBV4-3	TRBJ2-1	ASSQATSGPPYNEQF
TRBV5-4	TRBJ2-7	ASSFGDEQY
TRBV6-6	TRBJ1-6	ASIKTGAPDSPLH
TRBV3-1/TRBV3-2	TRBJ2-2	ASSQDIGGRAGGELF
TRBV30	TRBJ2-7	AWSRAGVYEQY
TRBV11-2	TRBJ1-3	ASSLDRGNTIY
TRBV11-3	TRBJ1-1	ASSLQGTEAF
TRBV28	TRBJ1-1	ASNEGFRAEAF
TRBV19	TRBJ1-5	ASSNGGGFNQPQH
TRBV4-3	TRBJ1-4	ASSQVYRAVANEKLF
TRBV5-1	TRBJ2-6	ASSLAPGQGLGSSGANVLT
TRBV29-1	TRBJ2-2	SVESLNTGELF
TRBV15	TRBJ2-7	ATSRDTEGTYEQY
TRBV30	TRBJ2-2	ATQFSRTGELF
TRBV4-1	TRBJ2-1	ASSQGGTASRSNEQF
TRBV6-5	TRBJ2-7	ASSYSGLAAYEQY
TRBV25-1	TRBJ1-5	ASSVAGVNQPQH
TRBV11-2	TRBJ2-1	ASSLASWREGLTRGEQF
TRBV5-1	TRBJ1-5	ASSDGPGQPQH
TRBV12-5	TRBJ1-1	ASGLVRYGGALNTEAF
TRBV9	TRBJ1-1	ASSARTETEAF
TRBV6-2/TRBV6-3	TRBJ2-7	ASSRPPGSLGEQY
TRBV9	TRBJ2-3	ASSVGSAAESTQY